A selection of T cell receptor beta chains follows, all from one sample in a study of cytomegalovirus exposure and HLA in healthy donors. Measured with immunoSEQ multiplex PCR; TCRdb has only the in-frame clones, and not every one. The sample yields 60,000 to 65,000 clones, 90% to 95% seen once. Input material: PBMCs. The source is a young woman in good health and CMV-seropositive. Both conserved end residues are part of each CDR3. Fields, in order: V gene, J gene, clone size, CDR3 protein. The size of a clone is reported for some rows only, either as once, few or many, or as a class for expanded clones.

V: TRBV7-3; J: TRBJ2-1; size: .; CDR3: CASSLSGTYNEQFF
V: TRBV7-6; J: TRBJ2-7; size: .; CDR3: CASSLAGSTSSYEQYF
V: TRBV5-1; J: TRBJ2-1; size: .; CDR3: CASSSGGWNYNEQFF
V: TRBV4-3; J: TRBJ2-7; size: .; CDR3: CASSQDRRGLAYEQYF
V: TRBV9; J: TRBJ1-6; size: .; CDR3: CASSAETGSNSPLHF
V: TRBV19; J: TRBJ2-5; size: many; CDR3: CASSKTSGSMETQYF
V: TRBV6-1; J: TRBJ2-5; size: .; CDR3: CASKRGGGYQETQYF
V: TRBV9; J: TRBJ2-3; size: .; CDR3: CASSVEGRPDTQYF
V: TRBV5-1; J: TRBJ1-4; size: .; CDR3: CASRGTGGNEKLFF
V: TRBV19; J: TRBJ1-5; size: .; CDR3: CASSRGQGGEQPQHF
V: TRBV18; J: TRBJ2-7; size: .; CDR3: CASSGTGDEQYF
V: TRBV6-4; J: TRBJ2-3; size: .; CDR3: CASSVASGSTDTQYF
V: TRBV28; J: TRBJ2-3; size: .; CDR3: CASRTRGPTSTDTQYF
V: TRBV19; J: TRBJ2-7; size: .; CDR3: CASRDTSSYEQYF
V: TRBV7-7; J: TRBJ2-1; size: .; CDR3: CASSLGIPSDEQFF
V: TRBV19; J: TRBJ1-2; size: .; CDR3: CASSPDRGYGYTF
V: TRBV6-1; J: TRBJ1-5; size: .; CDR3: CASRKTGWRNQPQHF
V: TRBV6-5; J: TRBJ1-5; size: .; CDR3: CASSPPSGGPQHF
V: TRBV4-1; J: TRBJ2-7; size: once; CDR3: CASSQHPGGEQYF
V: TRBV29-1; J: TRBJ2-1; size: .; CDR3: CSVRASSYNEQFF
V: TRBV23-1; J: TRBJ1-4; size: .; CDR3: CASSQSCGQPSGGFNEKLFF
V: TRBV11-2; J: TRBJ1-1; size: .; CDR3: CASSPASNTEAFF
V: TRBV5-6; J: TRBJ2-1; size: .; CDR3: CASSTSNNEQFF
V: TRBV7-2; J: TRBJ2-5; size: .; CDR3: CASSFYGLQETQYF
V: TRBV28; J: TRBJ1-6; size: .; CDR3: CASSPGGGLGSPLHF
V: TRBV19; J: TRBJ2-1; size: .; CDR3: CASGTGIGNEQFF
V: TRBV2; J: TRBJ1-2; size: .; CDR3: CASSGQGVGDGYTF
V: TRBV5-6; J: TRBJ1-2; size: .; CDR3: CASSSPRPAGSYGYTF
V: TRBV5-5; J: TRBJ2-2; size: .; CDR3: CASSWAGGNTGELFF
V: TRBV6-5; J: TRBJ2-1; size: .; CDR3: CASVSSGPNGEQFF
V: TRBV30; J: TRBJ1-2; size: .; CDR3: CAWRELFYGYTF
V: TRBV27; J: TRBJ1-1; size: .; CDR3: CASSPRTGGMSGTEAFF
V: TRBV29-1; J: TRBJ2-1; size: .; CDR3: CSVSGTSGAEQFF